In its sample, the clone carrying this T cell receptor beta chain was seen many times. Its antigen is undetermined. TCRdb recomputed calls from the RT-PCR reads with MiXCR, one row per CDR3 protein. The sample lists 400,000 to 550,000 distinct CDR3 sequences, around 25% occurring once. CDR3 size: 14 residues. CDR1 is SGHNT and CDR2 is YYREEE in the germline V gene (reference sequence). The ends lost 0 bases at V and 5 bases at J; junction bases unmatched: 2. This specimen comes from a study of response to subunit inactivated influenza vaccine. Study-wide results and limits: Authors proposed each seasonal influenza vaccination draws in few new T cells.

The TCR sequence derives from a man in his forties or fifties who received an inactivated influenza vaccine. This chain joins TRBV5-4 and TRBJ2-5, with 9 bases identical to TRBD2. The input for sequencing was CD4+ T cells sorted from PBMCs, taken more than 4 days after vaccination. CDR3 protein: CASSLGTSVETQYF. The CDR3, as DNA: TGTGCCAGCAGCTTGGGGACTAGCGTTGAGACCCAGTACTTC.